This T cell receptor (beta chain) was sequenced in a study of T cells in Graves' hyperthyroidism and ophthalmopathy. Exclusion criteria comprised uncontrolled infection, other autoimmune disease, pregnancy or lactation. Amplified TCR beta CDR3 regions derived from RNA transcripts. A first-round RT-PCR of the TCR CDR3 used the HTBI primer set. TCRdb recomputed calls from the multiplex PCR reads with MiXCR, one row per CDR3 protein. The sample carries 540,000 or so distinct CDR3 sequences, 46% recorded once. For this clonotype: Its antigen remains unidentified.

The V end was cut by 5 bases, the J end by 8 bases, with 9 bases between. The CDR3 has 12 amino acids. Germline V gene data show CDR1 as SGHAT and CDR2 as FQNNGV. Broader study findings: Blood also held most thyroid clonotypes expanded beyond 0.001. A model using 13 V-J features told ophthalmopathy apart from stable hyperthyroidism. Progression to ophthalmopathy was predicted a median of 6.5 months early.

Sequenced sample: peripheral blood or thyroid tissue (not recorded which). The receptor was isolated from an adult woman with Graves' disease, either hyperthyroidism or ophthalmopathy (not recorded which). The chain combines TRBV11-2 with TRBJ2-2; D gene ambiguous. CDR3 region: CASSPAPGELFF. CDR3 coding DNA: TGTGCCAGCAGCCCTGCCCCTGGGGAGCTGTTTTTT.